The T cell receptor beta chain under discussion was sequenced for a study of radiotherapy plus CTLA-4 blockade in lung cancer. Study-level results: Increased serum interferon-beta after radiation also reportedly predicted response strongly.

The length of the CDR3 is 15 residues. Germline V gene sequence: CDR1 LNHNV, CDR2 YYDKDF (reference sequence). Deletions cut 2 bases from V and 7 bases from J, with 17 bases between. Worth noting for this clone: The antigen is unknown.

Assay used: immunoSEQ multiplex PCR; TCRdb lists only in-frame clones, some missing. The sample has roughly 50,000 clones, 76% seen once; the top ten hold around 10%. The gene calls are TRBV15 and TRBJ2-5, with D tentatively TRBD1 or TRBD2 (5 bases each). This TCR was sampled from a human donor with non-small cell lung cancer who had stable disease on radiotherapy plus ipilimumab. The source was peripheral blood, collected from a patient treated with radiotherapy plus ipilimumab. The CDR3 DNA reads as TGTGCCACCAGCAGACCCACCCGGGGTGGGGGGACCCAGTACTTC. Protein sequence: CATSRPTRGGGTQYF.